This TCR beta chain derives from a study of cytomegalovirus exposure and HLA in healthy donors. For the study at large: A later analysis reported the same platform for the 90 to 150 validation repertoires and the 500 to 700 first-cohort repertoires.

V shed 5 bases, J shed 7 bases, and the junction held 8 bases outside the gene matches. CDR3 length: 14 amino acids. The V gene's germline CDR1 is MNHEY and CDR2 SVGAGI. Points on this clone: Its antigen is as yet unknown.

Study results and caveats: The study found most TCR sequences rare, yet found some public TCRs in many donors. The study flagged 150 to 200 TCR beta chains as cytomegalovirus-associated. In vitro assays verified that three CMV-associated chains recognized CMV antigens specifically.

TCRdb's table, derived via immunoSEQ multiplex PCR, lists solely in-frame clones and lacks some. The repertoire holds 250,000 to 300,000 clones, 90% seen once, with under 0.4% in the top ten. The specimen was PBMCs. This rearrangement joins TRBV6-5 to TRBJ1-2; 9 bases fit TRBD1. This TCR derives from a young woman in good health and CMV-seronegative. The CDR3 DNA reads TGTGCCAGCAGTGAGACAGGGGGGGAGACTGGCTACACCTTC. Translated: CASSETGGETGYTF.